The present entry profiles one T cell receptor beta chain with its context. The V end was cut by 1 base, the J end by 2 bases, with 11 bases between. Germline-derived CDR1 and CDR2 are LNHNV and YYDKDF (reference sequence). CDR3 size: 15 residues. This record belongs to a study of blood T cell repertoires in COVID-19. Sequencing was performed with immunoSEQ multiplex PCR; in TCRdb, only in-frame clones are kept and a portion is missing. The sample comprises around 100,000 clones, over 75% of which are singletons, and 32% rests with the top ten. The sequencing sample was made of peripheral blood. This clonotype was sampled from a woman aged 80 or older with acute or convalescent COVID-19. The chain is built from TRBV15 and TRBJ2-5; D gene ambiguous. The chain's CDR3 is CATSRGPRQQETQYF. The CDR3 DNA is TGTGCCACCAGCAGAGGGCCTAGGCAGCAAGAGACCCAGTACTTC.